The rows below give T cell receptor beta chains drawn from one sample of a study of T-cell memory formation after mild COVID-19. TCRdb passed the 5' RACE reads through MiXCR, listing each CDR3 protein once. In the table there are around 200,000 distinct CDR3 sequences, around 18% of which are singletons. The sequenced sample consisted of PBMCs or a T cell subset sorted from them (not recorded which). These receptors all come from a man younger than 35 who had mild COVID-19 (a few samples of this study predate the infection). Cell type and time point are not known. Each CDR3 is given with its conserved first and last residue. The D gene is left open where the match is weak. Size values are once, few and many counts, or a class for expanded clones, and some rows have none.

j_call | v_call | d_call | clone_size | cdr3_nt | cdr3_aa
TRBJ1-4 | TRBV20-1 | - | - | TGCAGTGCTAGTTGGCAGAATGAAAAACTGTTTTTT | CSASWQNEKLFF
TRBJ1-6 | TRBV5-6 | - | - | TGTGCCAGCAGCTTAGCGGGGCCCTGGACCCCCCTCCACTTT | CASSLAGPWTPLHF
TRBJ2-3 | TRBV19 | - | - | TGTGCCAGTAGACTCCAGGGTGGGAGCACAGATACGCAGTATTTT | CASRLQGGSTDTQYF
TRBJ2-3 | TRBV9 | TRBD2 | few | TGTGCCAGCAGCTATCGCGGGACTAGCGAAGATACGCAGTATTTT | CASSYRGTSEDTQYF
TRBJ2-5 | TRBV15 | - | few | TGTGCCACCAGCCGGGGCGGTGCCGAGACCCAGTACTTC | CATSRGGAETQYF
TRBJ1-1 | TRBV6-5 | - | many | TGTGCCAGCAGATGGGGAGGGGAACTCGCTGAAGCTTTCTTT | CASRWGGELAEAFF
TRBJ1-5 | TRBV19 | - | few | TGTGCCAGTAGTGCAGGCGGGCCCCAGCATTTT | CASSAGGPQHF
TRBJ1-1 | TRBV18 | - | - | TGTGCCAGCTCACCAGGGATGCAGGAAGAAGCTTTCTTT | CASSPGMQEEAFF
TRBJ1-1 | TRBV5-1 | - | - | TGCGCCAGCAGCTTAACAGGAAATCTGAACACTGAAGCTTTCTTT | CASSLTGNLNTEAFF
TRBJ2-1 | TRBV4-3 | - | many | TGCGCCAGCAGCCAAGATGGGGTCAGCTGGGAGTACAATGAGCAGTTCTTC | CASSQDGVSWEYNEQFF
TRBJ2-3 | TRBV7-3 | TRBD2 | few | TGTGCCAGCAGCTTAACGCGGGGGGCCCCCACAGATACGCAGTATTTT | CASSLTRGAPTDTQYF
TRBJ1-6 | TRBV7-9 | - | few | TGTGCCAGCAGCTTAACTCAGGATTCACCCCTCCACTTT | CASSLTQDSPLHF
TRBJ1-2 | TRBV11-2 | - | few | TGTGCCAGCAGCCCCGACAGGCAGGGTGGCTACACCTTC | CASSPDRQGGYTF
TRBJ2-3 | TRBV18 | TRBD2 | few | TGTGCCAGCTCACGACAGATTAGCGGGGGGGCCACAGATACGCAGTATTTT | CASSRQISGGATDTQYF
TRBJ2-7 | TRBV6-5 | - | few | TGTGCCAGCAGTTACATGGGACCCTACGAGCAGTACTTC | CASSYMGPYEQYF
TRBJ1-5 | TRBV19 | - | - | TGTGCCAGTAGTATAGGGGCAGGGCCTAGCAATCAGCCCCAGCATTTT | CASSIGAGPSNQPQHF
TRBJ1-1 | TRBV20-1 | - | - | TGCAGTGCTAGAAAGAACAGTGATATGAACACTGAAGCTTTCTTT | CSARKNSDMNTEAFF